This is a list of T cell receptor beta chains from one sample in a study of regulatory T cells in long-lasting Graves disease. TCRdb recomputed calls from the multiplex PCR reads with MiXCR, one row per CDR3 protein. The sample holds about 400,000 distinct CDR3 sequences, around 21% seen once. Here the sequenced sample was peripheral blood mononuclear cells (PBMCs), taken when the disease was refractory, from a patient treated with antithyroid drugs. The receptor set was obtained from a female donor with Graves disease. The conserved cysteine and the conserved F or W are not part of the CDR3 here. The order of the fields is CDR3 protein, D gene, V gene. The D gene is left open where the match is weak.

ASKSRELF	.	TRBV28
ASSRSTGELF	.	TRBV28
ASSVRTGAYEQY	TRBD1	TRBV7-7
ASSQVGSYEQY	.	TRBV14
ASSLADRETQY	.	TRBV5-1
ASSVGGKETQY	.	TRBV9
ASHFPGSETQY	.	TRBV11-2
ASSKETGAYEQY	TRBD1	TRBV19
SSAPGVGTEAF	.	TRBV29-1
SARDLASDTYEQY	.	TRBV20-1
ASSAGQGNYEQY	TRBD1	TRBV7-8
ASSLVSWGDSNQPQH	.	TRBV7-2
ASSSSGTSRGQY	TRBD2	TRBV6-2/TRBV6-3
ASSFGLAEETQY	TRBD2	TRBV7-8
ASNLNRGFYGYT	TRBD1	TRBV19
ASSDPQGKQY	TRBD1	TRBV6-2/TRBV6-3
ASSSTSGKAKNIQY	.	TRBV7-2
SAESGTGRRGYT	TRBD1	TRBV20-1
ASSVSQGNSYEQY	.	TRBV11-2
SGTSGSTGELF	TRBD2	TRBV29-1
ASSLAGGGNYEQY	TRBD2	TRBV7-2
AWSPLAGGETQY	TRBD2	TRBV30
ASSSGLAGDPEQY	TRBD2	TRBV28
ASRLGTGLSNEQF	TRBD1	TRBV6-2/TRBV6-3
SAIEPGAASYEQY	.	TRBV20-1
ASSQARLAGITGELF	TRBD2	TRBV4-3
ASSHFGTGNEKLF	TRBD1	TRBV4-3
ASSQDEVMEAF	.	TRBV11-2
SARDRAGPSWNTIY	.	TRBV20-1
ASSEAWGIQY	.	TRBV2
ASSLGQFNEQY	.	TRBV28
ASSYPPGLAEGKTQY	TRBD2	TRBV6-5
ASSSLSEQY	.	TRBV7-2
ASSSGQPQH	.	TRBV28
ASSFAQDTEAF	.	TRBV11-1
SAKKPPERDRNSPLH	TRBD1	TRBV20-1
AWATGNTIY	.	TRBV30
ASSLAMMEANTEAF	.	TRBV5-6
ASTNSPGTRKDTQY	TRBD2	TRBV6-1
SARPRTNSPLH	.	TRBV20-1
ASSQLEREVLREQY	TRBD2	TRBV3-1
ATSSLQGEGQPQH	TRBD1	TRBV15
ASSSRENQPQH	.	TRBV7-9
ASSTGQGAFYYEQY	TRBD1	TRBV2
AISESEGRAGANVLT	.	TRBV10-3
ASSPRSSGAYEQY	TRBD2	TRBV28
ASSQTPGGTYEQY	.	TRBV16
ASSEWDEQY	.	TRBV2
ALSVGGSPDTQY	TRBD2	TRBV6-2/TRBV6-3
ASSVVPESYEQY	.	TRBV9
ASRAAGEAF	.	TRBV6-1
ASSLGQGFGNTIY	TRBD1	TRBV6-5
SVELGNEQY	.	TRBV29-1
SVTKRGQNTEAF	TRBD1	TRBV29-1
ASSSYQSYEQY	.	TRBV27
ASSLAGTLLGEQY	.	TRBV11-2
SATGVYGYT	.	TRBV20-1